A selection of T cell receptor beta chains follows, all from one sample in a study of T cell changes during pregnancy in multiple sclerosis. Method: immunoSEQ multiplex PCR; TCRdb's copy keeps in-frame clones and lacks some. The data show about 54,000 clones, about 91% seen once. The input for sequencing was peripheral blood, taken after pregnancy. All receptors derive from a female donor in good health, enrolled as a control in a pregnancy study. Each CDR3 is given with its conserved first and last residue. D genes are given only for firm matches. Some rows have no size entry. The others give once, few or many, or a class for an expanded clone.

D	V	J	size	CDR3	DNA
TRBD1	TRBV28	TRBJ1-2	.	CASSQDRGRLNGYTF	TGTGCCAGCAGCCAAGACAGGGGGCGGTTAAATGGCTACACCTTC
.	TRBV28	TRBJ2-3	.	CASSLSPRAQYF	TGTGCCAGCAGTTTATCGCCGAGGGCGCAGTATTTT
TRBD1	TRBV4-1	TRBJ2-2	.	CASSRGTGAGELFF	TGCGCCAGCAGCCGAGGGACAGGGGCCGGGGAGCTGTTTTTT
.	TRBV6-1	TRBJ1-2	.	CASRLGLGGYTF	TGTGCCAGCAGGCTGGGACTGGGGGGCTACACCTTC
.	TRBV18	TRBJ1-5	.	CASSRGGGNQPQHF	TGTGCCAGCTCCCGGGGAGGCGGGAATCAGCCCCAGCATTTT
.	TRBV6-6	TRBJ1-5	.	CASSYRQDNQPQHF	TGTGCCAGCAGTTACCGACAGGACAATCAGCCCCAGCATTTT
.	TRBV6-1	TRBJ1-4	.	CASRTTTNEKLFF	TGTGCCAGCAGGACAACAACTAATGAAAAACTGTTTTTT
TRBD2	TRBV7-2	TRBJ2-3	.	CASSLTTGGGDTQYF	TGTGCCAGCAGCTTAACAACGGGAGGTGGAGATACGCAGTATTTT
.	TRBV7-9	TRBJ2-2	.	CASSLLRGENTGELFF	TGTGCCAGCAGCTTACTGAGAGGAGAGAACACCGGGGAGCTGTTTTTT
TRBD2	TRBV11-2	TRBJ2-1	.	CASRPPGLAVINEQFF	TGTGCCAGCAGGCCGCCGGGACTAGCTGTGATCAATGAGCAGTTCTTC
.	TRBV7-2	TRBJ2-7	.	CASSWGGRSYEQYF	TGTGCCAGCAGCTGGGGGGGGCGTAGCTACGAGCAGTACTTC
.	TRBV27	TRBJ1-1	once	CASRGAGGPNTEAFF	TGTGCCAGTAGGGGAGCGGGGGGACCGAACACTGAAGCTTTCTTT
TRBD1	TRBV27	TRBJ1-4	once	CASRTGGTNEKLFF	TGTGCCAGCAGAACAGGGGGCACTAATGAAAAACTGTTTTTT
TRBD2	TRBV28	TRBJ2-7	once	CASSPGTSGALIYEQYF	TGTGCCAGCAGTCCTGGGACTAGCGGTGCACTTATCTACGAGCAGTACTTC
.	TRBV6-5	TRBJ1-2	.	CASSSQRQDLGYGYTF	TGTGCCAGCAGTTCCCAACGACAGGACTTAGGCTATGGCTACACCTTC
.	TRBV4-1	TRBJ1-2	.	CASSQDSQGGYGYTF	TGCGCCAGCAGCCAAGATAGCCAGGGTGGATATGGCTACACCTTC
.	TRBV9	TRBJ1-1	.	CASSVEIAGLGTEAFF	TGTGCCAGCAGCGTAGAAATCGCGGGCCTGGGCACTGAAGCTTTCTTT
.	TRBV28	TRBJ1-2	once	CASSNSFNYGYTF	TGTGCCAGCAGTAACAGCTTTAACTATGGCTACACCTTC
TRBD1	TRBV7-9	TRBJ1-5	.	CASSSGQGWNQPQHF	TGTGCCAGCAGCTCCGGACAGGGGTGGAATCAGCCCCAGCATTTT
TRBD1	TRBV4-2	TRBJ1-2	.	CASSQLDLQGGGGYTF	TGTGCCAGCAGCCAACTAGATTTACAGGGGGGCGGTGGCTACACCTTC
.	TRBV7-2	TRBJ2-1	.	CASSFSGSSYNEQFF	TGTGCCAGCAGCTTCTCTGGGAGCTCCTACAATGAGCAGTTCTTC
TRBD1	TRBV5-1	TRBJ1-2	.	CASSLAGTGGPNYGYTF	TGCGCCAGCAGCTTGGCCGGGACAGGGGGCCCCAACTATGGCTACACCTTC
.	TRBV4-2	TRBJ1-1	.	CASSQGQENTEAFF	TGTGCCAGCAGCCAAGGACAGGAGAACACTGAAGCTTTCTTT
TRBD1	TRBV7-2	TRBJ1-1	.	CASSLWGQGNTEAFF	TGTGCCAGCAGCTTATGGGGACAGGGTAATACTGAAGCTTTCTTT
.	TRBV12-5	TRBJ2-1	few	CASGLGRVDEQFF	TGTGCTAGTGGTTTGGGCCGAGTCGATGAGCAGTTCTTC
.	TRBV19	TRBJ2-7	.	CASSPGERYEQYF	TGTGCCAGTAGCCCCGGGGAGAGATACGAGCAGTACTTC
.	TRBV6-6	TRBJ1-1	few	CASRLTGEAFF	TGTGCCAGCAGACTGACAGGTGAAGCTTTCTTT
TRBD1	TRBV5-1	TRBJ1-1	few	CASSQGQGYTEAFF	TGCGCCAGCAGCCAGGGACAGGGATACACTGAAGCTTTCTTT
.	TRBV20-1	TRBJ1-1	.	CSATWGDEAFF	TGCAGTGCCACATGGGGAGATGAAGCTTTCTTT
.	TRBV28	TRBJ1-1	.	CASSPLEDRNTEAFF	TGTGCCAGCAGCCCTCTGGAGGACAGAAACACTGAAGCTTTCTTT
.	TRBV7-2	TRBJ1-6	.	CASSLAFLRQNHNSPLHF	TGTGCCAGCAGCTTAGCGTTCTTGAGACAGAATCATAATTCACCCCTCCACTTT